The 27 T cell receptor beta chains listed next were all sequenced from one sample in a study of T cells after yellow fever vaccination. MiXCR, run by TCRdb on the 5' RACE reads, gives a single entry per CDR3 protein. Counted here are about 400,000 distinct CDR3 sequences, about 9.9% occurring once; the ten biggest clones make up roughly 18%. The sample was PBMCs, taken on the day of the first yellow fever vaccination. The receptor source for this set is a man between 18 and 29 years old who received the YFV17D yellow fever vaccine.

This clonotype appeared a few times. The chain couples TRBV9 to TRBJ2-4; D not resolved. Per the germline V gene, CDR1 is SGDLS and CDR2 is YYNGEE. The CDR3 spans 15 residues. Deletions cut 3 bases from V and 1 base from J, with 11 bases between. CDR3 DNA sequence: TGTGCCAGCAGCGAGACGTCATATGCCAAAAACATTCAGTACTTC. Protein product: CASSETSYAKNIQYF.

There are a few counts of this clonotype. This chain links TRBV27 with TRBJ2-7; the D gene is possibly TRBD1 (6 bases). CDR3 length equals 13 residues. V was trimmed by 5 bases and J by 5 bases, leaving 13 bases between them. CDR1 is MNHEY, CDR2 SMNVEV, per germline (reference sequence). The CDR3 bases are TGTGCCAGCAGTATATACAGGGCCCACGAGCAGTACTTC. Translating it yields CASSIYRAHEQYF.

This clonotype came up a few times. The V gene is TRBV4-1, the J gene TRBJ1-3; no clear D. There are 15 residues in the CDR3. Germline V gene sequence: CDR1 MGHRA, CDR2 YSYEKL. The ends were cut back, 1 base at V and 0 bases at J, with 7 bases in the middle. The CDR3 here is CASSQVASSGNTIYF. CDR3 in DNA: TGCGCCAGCAGCCAAGTCGCCAGCTCTGGAAACACCATATATTTT.

Here the CDR3 reads CASSQDLSLAGGPQETQYF. The DNA for the CDR3 is TGTGCCAGCAGCCAAGATCTTTCCCTAGCGGGGGGCCCCCAAGAGACCCAGTACTTC. The chain links TRBV4-2 to TRBJ2-5, with TRBD2 matching over 11 bases. The CDR3 totals 19 residues. Germline lookup yields CDR1 LGHNA and CDR2 YNFKEQ. V shed 0 bases and J 1 base; nucleotides not matched to a gene: 10.

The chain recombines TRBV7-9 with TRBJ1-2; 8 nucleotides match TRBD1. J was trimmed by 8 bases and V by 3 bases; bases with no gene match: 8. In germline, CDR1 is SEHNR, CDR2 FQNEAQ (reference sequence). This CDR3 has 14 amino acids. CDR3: CASSLTTGVSGYTF. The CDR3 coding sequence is TGTGCCAGCAGCTTGACGACAGGGGTGTCAGGCTACACCTTC.

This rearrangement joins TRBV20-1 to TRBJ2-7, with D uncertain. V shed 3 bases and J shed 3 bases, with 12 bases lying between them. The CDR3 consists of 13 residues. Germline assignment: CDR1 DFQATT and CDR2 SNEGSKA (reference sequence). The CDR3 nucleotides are TGCAGTGCTAGCCCCACAGCTAACTACGAGCAGTACTTC. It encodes CSASPTANYEQYF.

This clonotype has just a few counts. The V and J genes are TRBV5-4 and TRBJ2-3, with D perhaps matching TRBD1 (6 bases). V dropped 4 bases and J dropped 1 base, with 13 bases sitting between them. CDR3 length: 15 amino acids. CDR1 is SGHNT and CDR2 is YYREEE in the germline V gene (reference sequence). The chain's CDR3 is CASSKSGDGTDTQYF. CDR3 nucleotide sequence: TGTGCCAGCAGCAAGTCAGGGGACGGCACAGATACGCAGTATTTT.

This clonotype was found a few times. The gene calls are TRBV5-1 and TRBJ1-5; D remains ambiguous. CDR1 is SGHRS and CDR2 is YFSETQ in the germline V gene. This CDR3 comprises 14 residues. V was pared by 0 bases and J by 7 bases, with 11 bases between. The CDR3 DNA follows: TGCGCCAGCAGCTTGGAACCACGCCGGCAGCCCCAGCATTTT. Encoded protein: CASSLEPRRQPQHF.

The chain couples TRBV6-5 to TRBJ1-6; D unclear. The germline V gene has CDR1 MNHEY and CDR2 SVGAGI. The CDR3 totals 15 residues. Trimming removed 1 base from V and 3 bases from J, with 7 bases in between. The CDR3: CASSYYPVYNSPLHF. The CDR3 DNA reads TGTGCCAGCAGTTACTACCCAGTCTATAATTCACCCCTCCACTTT.

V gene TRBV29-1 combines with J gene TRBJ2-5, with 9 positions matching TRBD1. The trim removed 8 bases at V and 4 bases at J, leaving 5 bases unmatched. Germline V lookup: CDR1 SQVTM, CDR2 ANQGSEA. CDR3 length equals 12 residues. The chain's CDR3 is CSTTGGSETQYF. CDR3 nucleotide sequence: TGCAGCACTACAGGGGGCTCAGAGACCCAGTACTTC.

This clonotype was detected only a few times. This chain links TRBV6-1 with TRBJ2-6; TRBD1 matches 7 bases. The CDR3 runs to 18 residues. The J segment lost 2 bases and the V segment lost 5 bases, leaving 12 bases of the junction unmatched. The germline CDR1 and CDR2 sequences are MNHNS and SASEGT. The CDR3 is CASSKPDAGGTGANVLTF. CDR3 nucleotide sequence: TGTGCCAGCAGTAAGCCAGATGCAGGGGGAACTGGGGCCAACGTCCTGACTTTC.

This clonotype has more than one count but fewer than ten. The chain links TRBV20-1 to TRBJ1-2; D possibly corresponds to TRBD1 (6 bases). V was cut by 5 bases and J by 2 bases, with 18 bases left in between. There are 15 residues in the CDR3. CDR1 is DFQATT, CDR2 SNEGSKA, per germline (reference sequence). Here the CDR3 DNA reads TGCAGTGCTTCGGATCCAAGCAGGGGAAACTATGGCTACACCTTC. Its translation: CSASDPSRGNYGYTF.

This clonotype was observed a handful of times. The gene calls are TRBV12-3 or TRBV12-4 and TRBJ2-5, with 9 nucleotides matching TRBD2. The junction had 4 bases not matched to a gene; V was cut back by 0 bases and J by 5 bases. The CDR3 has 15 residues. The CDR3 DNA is TGTGCCAGCAGTTTAGCGCGGGGGGGATTTGAGACCCAGTACTTC. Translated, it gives CASSLARGGFETQYF.

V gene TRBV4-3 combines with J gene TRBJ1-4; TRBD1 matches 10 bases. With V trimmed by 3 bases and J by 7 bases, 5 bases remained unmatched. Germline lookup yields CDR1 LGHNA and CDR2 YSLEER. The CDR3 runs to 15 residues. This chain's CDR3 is CASSQGTGVSEKLFF. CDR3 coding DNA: TGCGCCAGCAGCCAGGGGACAGGGGTGAGTGAAAAACTGTTTTTT.

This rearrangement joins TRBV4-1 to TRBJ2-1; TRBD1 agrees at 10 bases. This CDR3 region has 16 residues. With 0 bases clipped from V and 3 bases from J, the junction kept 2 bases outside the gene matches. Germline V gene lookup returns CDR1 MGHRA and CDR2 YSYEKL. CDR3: CASSQDRTGGYNEQFF. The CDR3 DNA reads TGCGCCAGCAGCCAAGATAGGACAGGGGGCTACAATGAGCAGTTCTTC.

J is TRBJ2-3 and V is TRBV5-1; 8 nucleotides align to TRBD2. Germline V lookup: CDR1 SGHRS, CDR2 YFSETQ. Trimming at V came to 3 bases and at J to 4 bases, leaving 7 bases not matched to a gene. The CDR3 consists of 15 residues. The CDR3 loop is CASSWPLADSDTQYF. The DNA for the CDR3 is TGCGCCAGCAGCTGGCCACTAGCGGATTCAGATACGCAGTATTTT.

In DNA form, the CDR3 reads TGTGCCAGCAGTTATGGGACTGGCAATGAGCAGTTCTTC. Translated, it gives CASSYGTGNEQFF. This chain uses TRBV6-6 with TRBJ2-1, with D perhaps TRBD2 (6 bases). Germline assignment: CDR1 MNHNY and CDR2 SVGAGI (reference sequence). This CDR3 contains 13 residues. Between the trimmed V and J ends, which lost 3 bases and 6 bases, there was a span of 9 bases.

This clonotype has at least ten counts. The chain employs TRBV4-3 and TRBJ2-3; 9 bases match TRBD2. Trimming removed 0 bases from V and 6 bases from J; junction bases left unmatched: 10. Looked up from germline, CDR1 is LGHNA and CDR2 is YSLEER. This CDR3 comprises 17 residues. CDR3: CASSQDVGGGAIDTQYF. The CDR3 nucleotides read TGCGCCAGCAGCCAAGATGTAGGCGGGGGGGCGATCGATACGCAGTATTTT.

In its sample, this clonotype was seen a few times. Here the CDR3 reads CASVSPGQGDIQYF. The CDR3 DNA sequence: TGTGCCAGCGTTTCCCCGGGACAGGGCGACATTCAGTACTTC. The rearrangement links TRBV28 to TRBJ2-4; 9 bases agree with TRBD1. This CDR3 contains 14 residues. After removal of 8 bases from V and 8 bases from J, the junction contained 10 bases not matched to a gene. Germline V gene sequence: CDR1 MDHEN, CDR2 SYDVKM.

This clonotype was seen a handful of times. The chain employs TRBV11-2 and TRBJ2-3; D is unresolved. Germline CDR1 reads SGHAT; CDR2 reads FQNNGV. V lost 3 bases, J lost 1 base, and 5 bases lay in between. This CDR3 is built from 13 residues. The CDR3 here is CASSFVGTDTQYF. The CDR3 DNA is TGTGCCAGCAGCTTCGTGGGCACAGATACGCAGTATTTT.

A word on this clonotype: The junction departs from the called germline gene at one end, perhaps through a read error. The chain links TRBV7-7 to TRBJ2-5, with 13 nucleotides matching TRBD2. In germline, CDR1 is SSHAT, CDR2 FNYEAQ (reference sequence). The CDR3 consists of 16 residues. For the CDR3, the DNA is TGTGCTAGCAGCTTAGGGGGGACTAGCGGGAAAGAGACCCAGTACTTC. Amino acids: CASSLGGTSGKETQYF.

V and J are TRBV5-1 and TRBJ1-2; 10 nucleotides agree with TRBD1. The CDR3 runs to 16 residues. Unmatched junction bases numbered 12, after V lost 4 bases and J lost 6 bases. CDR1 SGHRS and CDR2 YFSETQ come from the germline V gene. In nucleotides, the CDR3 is TGCGCCAGCAGCCTCCGTACCGGGACAGGGGACAATGGCTACACCTTC. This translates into CASSLRTGTGDNGYTF.

The CDR3 loop reads CSIRWGEGTEAFF. CDR3 sequence (DNA): TGTTCAATACGGTGGGGCGAGGGCACTGAAGCTTTCTTT. The genes are TRBV10-3 and TRBJ1-1; D is possibly TRBD1 (5 bases). This CDR3 contains 13 residues. In germline, CDR1 is ENHRY, CDR2 SYGVKD.

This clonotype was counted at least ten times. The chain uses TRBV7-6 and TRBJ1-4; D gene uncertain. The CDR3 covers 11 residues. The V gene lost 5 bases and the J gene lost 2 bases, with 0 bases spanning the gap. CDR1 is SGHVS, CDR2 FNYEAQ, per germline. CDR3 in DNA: TGTGCCAGCAGCACTAATGAAAAACTGTTTTTT. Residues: CASSTNEKLFF.

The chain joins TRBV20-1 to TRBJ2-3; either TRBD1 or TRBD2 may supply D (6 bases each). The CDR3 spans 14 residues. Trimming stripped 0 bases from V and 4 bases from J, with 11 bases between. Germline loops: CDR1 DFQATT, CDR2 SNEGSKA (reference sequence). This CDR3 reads CSARDIRGADTQYF. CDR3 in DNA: TGCAGTGCTAGAGACATAAGGGGGGCAGATACGCAGTATTTT.

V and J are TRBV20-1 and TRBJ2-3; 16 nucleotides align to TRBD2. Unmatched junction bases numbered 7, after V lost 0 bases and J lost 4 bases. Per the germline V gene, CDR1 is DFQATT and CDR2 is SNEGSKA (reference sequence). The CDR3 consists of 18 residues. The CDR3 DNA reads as TGCAGTGCTAGAGAGGGGGGACTAGCGGGGGGGCCCCCAGATACGCAGTATTTT. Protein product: CSAREGGLAGGPPDTQYF.

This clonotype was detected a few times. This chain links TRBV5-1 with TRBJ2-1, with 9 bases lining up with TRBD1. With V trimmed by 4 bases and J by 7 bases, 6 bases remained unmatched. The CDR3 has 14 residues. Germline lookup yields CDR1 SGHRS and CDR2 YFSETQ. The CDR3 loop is CASSPGTGRNEQFF. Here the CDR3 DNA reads TGCGCCAGCAGCCCAGGGACAGGGCGTAATGAGCAGTTCTTC.